Each of the 26 T cell receptor beta chains below was sequenced from the same sample in a study of Graves' ophthalmopathy and Graves' hyperthyroidism. RNA transcripts provided the template for amplifying TCR beta CDR3 regions. HTBI-primed first-round RT-PCR preceded second-round multiplex PCR. MiXCR, run by TCRdb on the multiplex PCR reads, gives a single entry per CDR3 protein. Of hundreds of thousands of distinct CDR3 sequences in the sample, 20% to 25% were seen once. The sequenced sample consisted of peripheral blood. The receptors originated from a woman aged 18-29 years with stable Graves' hyperthyroidism.

At least ten counts were recorded for this clonotype. V gene TRBV19 combines with J gene TRBJ1-5; 12 bases agree with TRBD1. This CDR3 contains 15 residues. Germline values: CDR1 LNHDA, CDR2 SQIVND (reference sequence). With 5 bases clipped from V and 6 bases from J, the junction kept 5 bases outside the gene matches. DNA for the CDR3: TGTGCCAGTAGTCCGGGACAGGGGGCGCGTCAGCCCCAGCATTTT. Translating it yields CASSPGQGARQPQHF.

The chain couples TRBV12-3 or TRBV12-4 to TRBJ2-2, with a weak D call TRBD2 (5 bases). V was shortened by 0 bases and J by 3 bases, with 8 bases between the two germline ends. The CDR3 is 15 residues long. The CDR3 reads CASSLASVYTGELFF. CDR3 nucleotide sequence: TGTGCCAGCAGTTTAGCTAGCGTATACACCGGGGAGCTGTTTTTT.

This clonotype came up a few times. The J gene is TRBJ2-2, the V gene TRBV12-3 or TRBV12-4; weak D call: TRBD1 (6 bases). The CDR3 is 14 residues long. V shed 6 bases and J shed 7 bases, with 15 bases lying between them. The CDR3 DNA follows: TGTGCCAGCAGGCCGGGACATTATATCGGGGAGCTGTTTTTT. It yields the protein CASRPGHYIGELFF.

Details on this clonotype: Since a much larger clone is just one base distant, this may be a read error. V usage is TRBV5-1 and J usage is TRBJ1-1; no clear D gene. The CDR3 loop spans 12 amino acids. CDR1 is SGHRS, CDR2 YFSETQ, per germline. The CDR3: CASSKVGTEDFF. The CDR3 coding sequence is TGCGCCAGCAGTAAGGTTGGAACTGAAGATTTCTTT.

This clonotype was counted ten times or more. The V call is TRBV7-9, the J call TRBJ2-7; 8 positions agree with TRBD1. With 2 bases clipped from V and 0 bases from J, the junction kept 6 bases outside the gene matches. The CDR3 extends over 16 amino acids. Germline V gives CDR1 SEHNR, CDR2 FQNEAQ (reference sequence). The CDR3 bases are TGTGCCAGCAGCTTAATGGGACAGGCTAGCTCCTACGAGCAGTACTTC. This gives the protein CASSLMGQASSYEQYF.

There are many counts of this clonotype. This rearrangement joins TRBV12-3 or TRBV12-4 to TRBJ2-2; no reliable D call. The CDR3 is made up of 14 amino acids. V was pared by 1 base and J by 3 bases, with 6 bases between. The CDR3 is CASSLDGYTGELFF. In DNA form, the CDR3 reads TGTGCCAGCAGTTTAGACGGATACACCGGGGAGCTGTTTTTT.

This chain connects TRBV28 to TRBJ2-5, with D unclear. The CDR3 has 16 residues. From germline, CDR1 is MDHEN and CDR2 SYDVKM. V was cut by 5 bases and J by 2 bases, with 18 bases left in between. DNA for the CDR3: TGTGCCAGCAGTCCATTCCGGTTCGCATTGCAAGAGACCCAGTACTTC. It codes for CASSPFRFALQETQYF.

The sample holds many counts of this clonotype. The chain carries TRBV18 and TRBJ2-2; D is uncertain. Germline V gives CDR1 KGHSH, CDR2 LQKENI. The ends were cut back, 0 bases at V and 3 bases at J, with 5 bases in the middle. The CDR3 is made up of 14 amino acids. In nucleotides, the CDR3 is TGTGCCAGCTCACCACCGTCATACACCGGGGAGCTGTTTTTT. This sequence encodes CASSPPSYTGELFF.

The rearrangement uses TRBV6-1 and TRBJ1-2; 7 bases are a match to TRBD1. Trimming took 10 bases from V and 5 from J; bases not matched to a gene: 10. Germline-derived CDR1 and CDR2 are MNHNS and SASEGT. CDR3 length: 13 residues. CDR3 protein: CATQGGLFYGYTF. CDR3 sequence (DNA): TGTGCCACCCAAGGGGGCCTTTTTTATGGCTACACCTTC.

This clonotype has a count of ten or more. The gene calls are TRBV20-1 and TRBJ2-7; D tentatively reads TRBD1 or TRBD2 (5 bases each). Germline CDR1 DFQATT, CDR2 SNEGSKA (reference sequence). This CDR3 is 15 amino acids long. Trimming took off 1 base at V and 2 bases at J, with 15 bases between the two ends. CDR3 DNA sequence: TGCAGTGCTAGAGTTCGGGACCTCGCGCCCTACGAGCAGTACTTC. Protein product: CSARVRDLAPYEQYF.

Only a few counts were recorded for this clonotype. The chain links TRBV4-1 to TRBJ2-4; the match to TRBD2 covers 9 bases. The CDR3 totals 18 residues. Germline V CDR1 and CDR2: MGHRA, YSYEKL. Trimming removed 1 base from V and 0 bases from J; junction bases left unmatched: 7. The CDR3 loop reads CASSQVPLAGLAKNIQYF. For the CDR3, the DNA is TGCGCCAGCAGCCAAGTCCCCCTAGCGGGACTAGCCAAAAACATTCAGTACTTC.

This clonotype has at least ten counts. Written as DNA, the CDR3 is TGCAGCGTTGCCCCTGAAGGGATTCAAGAGACCCAGTACTTC. This sequence encodes CSVAPEGIQETQYF. This sequence joins TRBV29-1 and TRBJ2-5; D is uncertain. Trimming took 4 bases from V and 2 from J, leaving 14 bases between them. In germline, CDR1 is SQVTM, CDR2 ANQGSEA. The CDR3 length is 14 residues.

This clonotype has a count of ten or more. The chain couples TRBV15 to TRBJ2-2; tentative D call: TRBD2 (6 bases). Trimming stripped 3 bases from V and 0 bases from J, with 14 bases between. Germline V gene lookup returns CDR1 LNHNV and CDR2 YYDKDF (reference sequence). The CDR3 runs to 17 residues. DNA for the CDR3: TGTGCCACCAGCAGCGGCCGACCGGGGGCGAACACCGGGGAGCTGTTTTTT. It specifies CATSSGRPGANTGELFF.

This clonotype has at least ten counts. The chain joins TRBV28 to TRBJ1-5; TRBD1 aligns across 10 bases. The CDR3 consists of 14 residues. Germline values: CDR1 MDHEN, CDR2 SYDVKM. V lost 4 bases, J lost 7 bases, and 4 bases stayed unmatched. The CDR3 DNA reads as TGTGCCAGCAGTTCGACAGGGGGCCAACAGCCCCAGCATTTT. Its translation: CASSSTGGQQPQHF.

This clonotype appeared many times. The chain combines TRBV12-3 or TRBV12-4 with TRBJ1-5; the D gene is possibly TRBD1 (5 bases). Trimming removed 2 bases from V and 7 bases from J, with 9 bases in between. This CDR3 comprises 13 residues. The CDR3 region is CASSLRGFQPQHF. DNA of the CDR3: TGTGCCAGCAGTTTACGGGGGTTCCAGCCCCAGCATTTT.

There are many counts of this clonotype. This chain joins TRBV19 and TRBJ2-7; D is perhaps TRBD1 (6 bases). The germline V and J ends were trimmed by 9 bases and 0 bases, with 12 bases remaining between them. The CDR3 consists of 13 residues. Germline CDR1 is LNHDA and CDR2 is SQIVND (reference sequence). The CDR3 coding sequence is TGTGCCAGCGCGGGCAGGGGCTCCTACGAGCAGTACTTC. Translated, it gives CASAGRGSYEQYF.

This clonotype has a count of ten or more. The CDR3 coding sequence is TGTGCCAGCAGTCGACAGGCGCTAGGTAATGAAAAACTGTTTTTT. It encodes CASSRQALGNEKLFF. The V gene is TRBV12-3 or TRBV12-4, the J gene TRBJ1-4; the D gene is possibly TRBD1 (6 bases). The CDR3 loop spans 15 amino acids. The V gene lost 5 bases and the J gene lost 4 bases, with 14 bases spanning the gap.

About this clonotype itself: Being one base from a much bigger clone, this may be a read error. The missing conserved phenylalanine or tryptophan at the end of this CDR3 makes a read error likely. This chain links TRBV5-1 with TRBJ2-2, with D unclear. The germline V and J ends were trimmed by 3 bases and 0 bases, with 12 bases remaining between them. There are 16 residues in the CDR3. Germline values: CDR1 SGHRS, CDR2 YFSETQ. The CDR3 spells CASSWVRATNTGELFL. The DNA for the CDR3 is TGCGCCAGCAGCTGGGTACGGGCGACGAACACCGGGGAGCTGTTTTTG.

This clonotype was detected only once. The chain joins TRBV7-2 to TRBJ2-7; 8 bases align to TRBD2. The CDR3 has 15 amino acids. CDR1 is SGHTA, CDR2 FQGNSA, per germline. V lost 4 bases, J lost 3 bases, and 8 bases stayed unmatched. Written as DNA, the CDR3 is TGTGCCAGCAGCTATCTCCGGGGGGGCGGCTACGAGCAGTACTTC. It codes for CASSYLRGGGYEQYF.

The rearrangement joins TRBV29-1 to TRBJ2-7; 7 nucleotides agree with TRBD2. CDR3 length: 13 amino acids. V shed 6 bases, J shed 1 base, and the junction held 6 bases outside the gene matches. Germline V gene lookup returns CDR1 SQVTM and CDR2 ANQGSEA. CDR3 protein: CSVLLAHSYEQYF. The CDR3 DNA sequence: TGCAGCGTACTACTAGCGCATTCCTACGAGCAGTACTTC.

In its sample, this clonotype was seen many times. The V gene is TRBV13, the J gene TRBJ1-1; TRBD1 is a possible D gene (5 bases). V was trimmed by 3 bases and J by 0 bases, leaving 17 bases between them. Germline V gene sequence: CDR1 PRHDT, CDR2 FYEKMQ (reference sequence). The CDR3 loop spans 17 amino acids. The CDR3, as DNA: TGTGCCAGCAGCTTTTCCTCTGAGAGGGGTCTGAACACTGAAGCTTTCTTT. Translated: CASSFSSERGLNTEAFF.

This clonotype was observed at least ten times. CDR3 in amino acids: CASSHAGLNTEAFF. The CDR3 bases are TGCGCCAGCAGCCACGCCGGGCTGAACACTGAAGCTTTCTTT. The chain has TRBV5-1 and TRBJ1-1; D not resolved. V was trimmed by 4 bases and J by 0 bases, leaving 10 bases between them. Germline loops: CDR1 SGHRS, CDR2 YFSETQ. This CDR3 region has 14 residues. Full variable domain (rest looked up from reference TRBV5-1 and TRBJ1-1): KAGVTQTPRYLIKTRGQQVTLSCSPISGHRSVSWYQQTPGQGLQFLFEYFSETQRNKGNFPGRFSGRQFSNSRSEMNVSTLELGDSALYLCASSHAGLNTEAFFGQGTRLTVV.

This clonotype was counted at least ten times. The chain recombines TRBV19 with TRBJ2-5; 8 bases are shared with TRBD1. V lost 7 bases, J lost 2 bases, and 9 bases stayed unmatched. CDR1 LNHDA and CDR2 SQIVND come from the germline V gene (reference sequence). There are 15 residues in the CDR3. In DNA, the CDR3 is TGTGCCAGTACCCAGGGGGCGACGGTTCAAGAGACCCAGTACTTC. Its translation: CASTQGATVQETQYF.

This clonotype was found many times. Here the CDR3 DNA reads TGTGCCAGCAGCTTGGAACTCCAAGAGACCCAGTACTTC. Amino acid sequence: CASSLELQETQYF. The rearrangement joins TRBV7-8 to TRBJ2-5, with no clear D. CDR1 is SGHVS and CDR2 is FQNEAQ in the germline V gene. This CDR3 is 13 amino acids long. V shed 3 bases and J shed 1 base, with 6 bases lying between them.

This clonotype was counted only a few times. This CDR3 is CASSQHPATEAFF. The CDR3 DNA reads as TGCGCCAGCAGCCAACACCCAGCCACTGAAGCTTTCTTT. This sequence joins TRBV4-1 and TRBJ1-1; D gene unclear. The ends were cut back, 2 bases at V and 4 bases at J, with 8 bases in the middle. Germline V gives CDR1 MGHRA, CDR2 YSYEKL. The CDR3 spans 13 residues.

This clonotype was seen repeatedly, ten times or more. A read error may be the cause here, since a much bigger clone is one base away. The chain combines TRBV9 with TRBJ2-7; 9 bases align to TRBD1. CDR1 is SGDLS and CDR2 is YYNGEE in the germline V gene. Losses at the gene ends were 0 bases for V and 2 bases for J; bases not matched to a gene: 0. This CDR3 is 14 amino acids long. The CDR3 here is CASSVGTGAYEQYF. For the CDR3, the DNA is TGTGCCAGCAGCGTAGGGACAGGGGCCTACGAGCAGTACTTC.